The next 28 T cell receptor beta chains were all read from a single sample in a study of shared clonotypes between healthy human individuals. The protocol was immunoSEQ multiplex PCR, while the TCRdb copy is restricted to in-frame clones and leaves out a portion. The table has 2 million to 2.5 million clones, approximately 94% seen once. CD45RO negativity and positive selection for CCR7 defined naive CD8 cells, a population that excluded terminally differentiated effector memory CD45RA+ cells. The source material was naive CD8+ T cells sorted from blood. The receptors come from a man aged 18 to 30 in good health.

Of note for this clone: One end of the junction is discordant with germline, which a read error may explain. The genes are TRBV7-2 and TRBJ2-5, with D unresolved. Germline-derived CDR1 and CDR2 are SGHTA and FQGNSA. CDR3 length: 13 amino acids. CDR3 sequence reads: CASSLGVVEAQYF. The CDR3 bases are TGTGCCAGCAGCTTAGGGGTGGTAGAGGCCCAGTACTTC.

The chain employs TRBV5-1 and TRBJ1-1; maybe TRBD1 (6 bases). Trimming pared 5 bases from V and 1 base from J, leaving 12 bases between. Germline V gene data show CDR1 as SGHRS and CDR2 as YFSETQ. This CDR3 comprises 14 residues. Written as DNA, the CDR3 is TGCGCCAGCAGGCTACAGGGCCCGAACACTGAAGCTTTCTTT. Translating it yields CASRLQGPNTEAFF.

The CDR3 DNA reads as TGTGCCAGCAGCTTTTTAACAGGTTGGGAGCAGTACTTC. This translates into CASSFLTGWEQYF. The rearrangement joins TRBV7-9 to TRBJ2-7; a weak D match, TRBD1 (5 bases). Per the germline V gene, CDR1 is SEHNR and CDR2 is FQNEAQ (reference sequence). V shed 3 bases and J shed 7 bases, with 13 bases lying between them. There are 13 residues in the CDR3.

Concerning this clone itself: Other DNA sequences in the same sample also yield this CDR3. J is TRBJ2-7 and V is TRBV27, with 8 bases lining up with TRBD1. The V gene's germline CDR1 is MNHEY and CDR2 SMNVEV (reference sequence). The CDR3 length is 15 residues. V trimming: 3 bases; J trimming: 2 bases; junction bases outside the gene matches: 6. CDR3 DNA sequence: TGTGCCAGCAGTTTGAAAGGACAGGGAGCCTACGAGCAGTACTTC. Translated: CASSLKGQGAYEQYF.

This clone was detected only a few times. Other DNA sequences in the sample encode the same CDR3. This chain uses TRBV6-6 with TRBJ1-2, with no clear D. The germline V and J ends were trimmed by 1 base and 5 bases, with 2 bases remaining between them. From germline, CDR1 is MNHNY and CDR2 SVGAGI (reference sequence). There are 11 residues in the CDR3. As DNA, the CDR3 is TGTGCCAGCAGTTACTTATATGGCTACACCTTC. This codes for CASSYLYGYTF.

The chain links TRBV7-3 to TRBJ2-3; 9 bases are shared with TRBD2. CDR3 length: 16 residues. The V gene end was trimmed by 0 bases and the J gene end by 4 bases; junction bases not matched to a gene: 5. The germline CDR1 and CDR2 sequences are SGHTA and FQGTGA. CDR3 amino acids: CASSLTRTSEADTQYF. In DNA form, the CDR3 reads TGTGCCAGCAGCTTAACTCGGACTAGCGAAGCAGATACGCAGTATTTT.

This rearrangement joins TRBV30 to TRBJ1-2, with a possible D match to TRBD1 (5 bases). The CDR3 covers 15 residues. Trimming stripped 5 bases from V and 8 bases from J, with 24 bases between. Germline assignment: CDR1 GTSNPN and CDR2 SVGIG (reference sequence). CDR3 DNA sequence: TGTGCCTGGGGGACGGGCAGGGTAGATTTCGAGGGCTACACCTTC. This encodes CAWGTGRVDFEGYTF.

As DNA, the CDR3 is TGTGCCAGCAGTCTCTTAGCGGAAGAGACCCAGTACTTC. Residues: CASSLLAEETQYF. The chain is built from TRBV6-5 and TRBJ2-5; D is perhaps TRBD2 (6 bases). The germline V and J ends were trimmed by 5 bases and 3 bases, with 10 bases remaining between them. From germline, CDR1 is MNHEY and CDR2 SVGAGI. The CDR3 length is 13 residues.

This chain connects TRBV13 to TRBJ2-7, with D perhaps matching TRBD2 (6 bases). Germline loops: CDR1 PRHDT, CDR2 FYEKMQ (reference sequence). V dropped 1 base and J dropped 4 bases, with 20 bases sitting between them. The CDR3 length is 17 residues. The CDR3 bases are TGTGCCAGCAGCTTAGTCGCGGGAAACCCCCACGGATACGAGCAGTACTTC. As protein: CASSLVAGNPHGYEQYF.

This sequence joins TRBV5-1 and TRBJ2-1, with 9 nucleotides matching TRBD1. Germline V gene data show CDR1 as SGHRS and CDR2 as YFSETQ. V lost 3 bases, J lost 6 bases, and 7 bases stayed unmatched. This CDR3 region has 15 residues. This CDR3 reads CASSSRTGESNEQFF. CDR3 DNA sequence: TGCGCCAGCAGCTCTCGGACAGGGGAGAGCAATGAGCAGTTCTTC.

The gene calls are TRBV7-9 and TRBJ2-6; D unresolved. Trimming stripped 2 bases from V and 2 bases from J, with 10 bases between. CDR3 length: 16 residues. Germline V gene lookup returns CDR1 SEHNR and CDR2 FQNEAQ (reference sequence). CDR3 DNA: TGTGCCAGCAGCTTATATCGGGCACCTGGGGCCAACGTCCTGACTTTC. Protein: CASSLYRAPGANVLTF. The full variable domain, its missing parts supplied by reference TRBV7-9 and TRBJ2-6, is DTGVSQNPRHKITKRGQNVTFRCDPISEHNRLYWYRQTLGQGPEFLTYFQNEAQLEKSRLLSDRFSAERPKGSFSTLEIQRTEQGDSAMYLCASSLYRAPGANVLTFGAGSRLTVL.

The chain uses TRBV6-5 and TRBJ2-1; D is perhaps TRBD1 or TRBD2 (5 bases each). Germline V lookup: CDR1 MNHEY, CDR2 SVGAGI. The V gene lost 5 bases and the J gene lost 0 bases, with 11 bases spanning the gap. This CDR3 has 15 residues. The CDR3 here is CASSVVGTSYNEQFF. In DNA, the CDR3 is TGTGCCAGCAGTGTTGTGGGGACCTCCTACAATGAGCAGTTCTTC.

CDR3 nucleotide sequence: TGTGCCAGCAGCTTCCGGGACAGCAACAATGAGCAGTTCTTC. As protein: CASSFRDSNNEQFF. V is TRBV5-8 and J is TRBJ2-1, with 7 bases matching TRBD1. J lost 5 bases, V lost 2 bases, and 4 bases had no gene match. Germline V CDR1 and CDR2: SGHTS, YDEGEE. The CDR3 loop spans 14 amino acids.

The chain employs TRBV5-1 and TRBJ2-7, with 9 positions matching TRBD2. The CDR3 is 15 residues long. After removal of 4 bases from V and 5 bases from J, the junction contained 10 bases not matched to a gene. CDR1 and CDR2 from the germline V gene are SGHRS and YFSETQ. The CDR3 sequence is CASSPARAGGDEQYF. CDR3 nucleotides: TGCGCCAGCAGCCCCGCCCGAGCGGGAGGAGACGAGCAGTACTTC.

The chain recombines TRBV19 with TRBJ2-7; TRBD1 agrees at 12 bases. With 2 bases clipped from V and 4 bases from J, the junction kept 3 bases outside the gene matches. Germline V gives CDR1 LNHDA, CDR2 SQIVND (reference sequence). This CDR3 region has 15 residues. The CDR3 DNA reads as TGTGCCAGTAGTATAAGGGACAGGGGGCAGTACGAGCAGTACTTC. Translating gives CASSIRDRGQYEQYF.

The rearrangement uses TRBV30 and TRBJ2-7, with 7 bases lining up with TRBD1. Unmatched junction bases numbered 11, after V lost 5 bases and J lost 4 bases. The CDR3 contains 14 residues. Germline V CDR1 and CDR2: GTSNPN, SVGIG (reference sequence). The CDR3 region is CAWEGARFGYEQYF. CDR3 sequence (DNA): TGTGCCTGGGAGGGGGCGCGTTTTGGATACGAGCAGTACTTC.

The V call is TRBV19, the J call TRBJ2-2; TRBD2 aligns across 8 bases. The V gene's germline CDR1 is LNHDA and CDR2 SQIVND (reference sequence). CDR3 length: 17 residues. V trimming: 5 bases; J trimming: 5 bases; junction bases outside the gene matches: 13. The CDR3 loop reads CASSGLPSGRRTGELFF. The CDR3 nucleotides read TGTGCCAGTAGTGGACTTCCAAGCGGGAGACGGACCGGGGAGCTGTTTTTT.

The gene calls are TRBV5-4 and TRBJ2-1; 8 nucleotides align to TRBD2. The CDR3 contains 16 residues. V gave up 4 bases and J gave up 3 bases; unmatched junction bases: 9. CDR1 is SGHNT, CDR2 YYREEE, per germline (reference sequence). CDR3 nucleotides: TGTGCCAGCAGCCCCCCGGGGGGGCGGAACTACAATGAGCAGTTCTTC. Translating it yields CASSPPGGRNYNEQFF.

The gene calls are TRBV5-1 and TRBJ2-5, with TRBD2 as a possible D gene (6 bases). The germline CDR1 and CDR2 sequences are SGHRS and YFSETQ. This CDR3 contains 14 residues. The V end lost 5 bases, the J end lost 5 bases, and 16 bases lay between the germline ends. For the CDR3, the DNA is TGCGCCAGCAGGACCTATTTGGAGGGGGAGACCCAGTACTTC. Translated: CASRTYLEGETQYF.

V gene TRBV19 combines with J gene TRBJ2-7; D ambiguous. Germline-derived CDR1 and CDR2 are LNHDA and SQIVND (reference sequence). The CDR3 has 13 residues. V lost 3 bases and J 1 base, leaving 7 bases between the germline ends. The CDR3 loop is CASSMSRSYEQYF. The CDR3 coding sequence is TGTGCCAGTAGTATGAGCAGGTCCTACGAGCAGTACTTC.

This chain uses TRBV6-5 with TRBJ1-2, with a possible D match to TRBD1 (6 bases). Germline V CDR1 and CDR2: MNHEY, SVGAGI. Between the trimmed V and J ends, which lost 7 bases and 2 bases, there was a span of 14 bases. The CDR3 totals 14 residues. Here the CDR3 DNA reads TGTGCCAGCACTTTTGGGGGGGCAAACTATGGCTACACCTTC. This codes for CASTFGGANYGYTF.

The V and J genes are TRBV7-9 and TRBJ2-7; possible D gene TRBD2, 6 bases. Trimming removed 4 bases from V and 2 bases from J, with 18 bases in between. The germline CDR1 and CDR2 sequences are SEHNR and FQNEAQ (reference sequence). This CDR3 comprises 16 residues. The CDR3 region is CASSSTRGTDTYEQYF. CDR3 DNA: TGTGCCAGCAGCTCGACTCGGGGGACTGATACCTACGAGCAGTACTTC.

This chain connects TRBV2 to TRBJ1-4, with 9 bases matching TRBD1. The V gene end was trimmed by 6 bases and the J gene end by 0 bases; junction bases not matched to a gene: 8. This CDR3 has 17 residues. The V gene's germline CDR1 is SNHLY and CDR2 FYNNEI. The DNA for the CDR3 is TGTGCCAGCAGAGAACTGACAGGGGGGGCAACTAATGAAAAACTGTTTTTT. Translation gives CASRELTGGATNEKLFF.

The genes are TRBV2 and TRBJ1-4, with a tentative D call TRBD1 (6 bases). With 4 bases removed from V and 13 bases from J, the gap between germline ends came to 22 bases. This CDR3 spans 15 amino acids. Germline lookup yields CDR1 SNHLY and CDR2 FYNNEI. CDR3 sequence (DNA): TGTGCCAGCAGTGCACTCACGGGACACTTACAGGGACTGTTTTTT. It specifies CASSALTGHLQGLFF.

The CDR3 is CASSLVSAGGTGEQYF. CDR3 DNA: TGCGCCAGCAGCTTGGTATCGGCGGGAGGGACGGGGGAGCAGTACTTC. The chain links TRBV5-1 to TRBJ2-7, with 9 bases identical to TRBD2. V shed 0 bases and J 7 bases; nucleotides not matched to a gene: 11. There are 16 residues in the CDR3. The V gene's germline CDR1 is SGHRS and CDR2 YFSETQ.

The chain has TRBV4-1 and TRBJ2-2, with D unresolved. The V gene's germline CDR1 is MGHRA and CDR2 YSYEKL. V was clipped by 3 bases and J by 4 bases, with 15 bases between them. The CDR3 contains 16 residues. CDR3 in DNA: TGCGCCAGCAGCCACAAACTGACGGCCGGCACCGGGGAGCTGTTTTTT. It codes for CASSHKLTAGTGELFF.

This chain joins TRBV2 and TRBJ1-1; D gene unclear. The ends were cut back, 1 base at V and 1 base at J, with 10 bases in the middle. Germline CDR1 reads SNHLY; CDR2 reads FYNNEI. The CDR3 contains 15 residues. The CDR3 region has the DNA TGTGCCAGCAGTGAAGGGGTGGGGAGGAACACTGAAGCTTTCTTT. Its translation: CASSEGVGRNTEAFF.

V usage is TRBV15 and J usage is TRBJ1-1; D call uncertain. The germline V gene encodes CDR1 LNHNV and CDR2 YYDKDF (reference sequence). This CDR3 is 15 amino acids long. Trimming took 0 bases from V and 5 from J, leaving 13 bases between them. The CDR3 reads CATSREDGERTEAFF. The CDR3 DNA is TGTGCCACCAGCAGAGAGGACGGCGAAAGGACTGAAGCTTTCTTT.